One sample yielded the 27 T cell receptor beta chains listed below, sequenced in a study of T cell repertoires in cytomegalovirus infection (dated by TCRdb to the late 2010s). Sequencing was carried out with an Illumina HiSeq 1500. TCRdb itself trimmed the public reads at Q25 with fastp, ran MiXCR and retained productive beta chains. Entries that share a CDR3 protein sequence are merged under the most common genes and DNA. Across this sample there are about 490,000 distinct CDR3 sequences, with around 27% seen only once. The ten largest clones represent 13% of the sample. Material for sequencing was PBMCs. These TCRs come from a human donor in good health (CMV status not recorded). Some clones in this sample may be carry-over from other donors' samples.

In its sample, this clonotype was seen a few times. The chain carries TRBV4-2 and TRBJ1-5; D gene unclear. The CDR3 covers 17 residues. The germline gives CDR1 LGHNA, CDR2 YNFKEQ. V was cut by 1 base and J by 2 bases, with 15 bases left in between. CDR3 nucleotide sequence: TGTGCCAGCAGCCAAGCGTTTCGGGCTGGGGGCAATCAGCCCCAGCATTTT. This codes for CASSQAFRAGGNQPQHF.

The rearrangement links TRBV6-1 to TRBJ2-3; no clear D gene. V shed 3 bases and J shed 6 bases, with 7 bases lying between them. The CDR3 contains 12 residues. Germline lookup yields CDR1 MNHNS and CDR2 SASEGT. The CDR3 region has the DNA TGTGCCAGCAGTGAGCTGGCGGATACGCAGTATTTT. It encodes CASSELADTQYF.

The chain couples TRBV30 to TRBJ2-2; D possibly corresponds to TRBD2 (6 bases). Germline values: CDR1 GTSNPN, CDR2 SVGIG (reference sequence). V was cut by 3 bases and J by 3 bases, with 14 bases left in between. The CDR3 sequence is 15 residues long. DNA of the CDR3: TGTGCCTGGAGATCAGGGAGGATGGACACCGGGGAGCTGTTTTTT. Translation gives CAWRSGRMDTGELFF.

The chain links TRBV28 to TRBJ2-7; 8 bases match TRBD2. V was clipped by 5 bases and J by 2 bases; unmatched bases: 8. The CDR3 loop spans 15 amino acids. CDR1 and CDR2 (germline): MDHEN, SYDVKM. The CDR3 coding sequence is TGTGCCAGCAGTCCACTCAGCGGGGGCGCCTACGAGCAGTACTTC. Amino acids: CASSPLSGGAYEQYF. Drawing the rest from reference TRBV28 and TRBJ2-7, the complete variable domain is DVKVTQSSRYLVKRTGEKVFLECVQDMDHENMFWYRQDPGLGLRLIYFSYDVKMKEKGDIPEGYSVSREKKERFSLILESASTNQTSMYLCASSPLSGGAYEQYFGPGTRLTVT.

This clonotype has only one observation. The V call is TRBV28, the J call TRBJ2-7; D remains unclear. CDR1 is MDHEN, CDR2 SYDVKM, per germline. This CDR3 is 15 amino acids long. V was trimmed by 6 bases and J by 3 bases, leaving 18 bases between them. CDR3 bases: TGTGCCAGCAGCATCGGTGGAGAGATATTCTACGAGCAGTACTTC. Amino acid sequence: CASSIGGEIFYEQYF.

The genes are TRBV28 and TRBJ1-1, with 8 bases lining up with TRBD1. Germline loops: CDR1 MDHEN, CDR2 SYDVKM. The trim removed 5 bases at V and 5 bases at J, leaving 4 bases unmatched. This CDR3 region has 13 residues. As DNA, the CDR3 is TGTGCCAGCAGTACAGGGGGGAAAACTGAAGCTTTCTTT. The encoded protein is CASSTGGKTEAFF.

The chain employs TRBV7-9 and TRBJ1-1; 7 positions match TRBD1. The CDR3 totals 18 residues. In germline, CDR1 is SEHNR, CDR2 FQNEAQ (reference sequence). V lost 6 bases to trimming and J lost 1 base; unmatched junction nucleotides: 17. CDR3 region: CASRARQEDRVGNTEAFF. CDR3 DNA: TGTGCCAGCAGGGCGAGGCAGGAAGACAGGGTTGGGAACACTGAAGCTTTCTTT.

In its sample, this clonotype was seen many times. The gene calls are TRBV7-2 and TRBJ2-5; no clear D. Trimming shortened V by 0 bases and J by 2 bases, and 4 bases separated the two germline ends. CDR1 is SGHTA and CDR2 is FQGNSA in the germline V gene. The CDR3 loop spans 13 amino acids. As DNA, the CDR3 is TGTGCCAGCAGCTTAGCCCTACAAGAGACCCAGTACTTC. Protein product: CASSLALQETQYF. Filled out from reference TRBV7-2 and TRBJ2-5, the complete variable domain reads GAGVSQSPSNKVTEKGKDVELRCDPISGHTALYWYRQSLGQGLEFLIYFQGNSAPDKSGLPSDRFSAERTGGSVSTLTIQRTQQEDSAVYLCASSLALQETQYFGPGTRLLVL.

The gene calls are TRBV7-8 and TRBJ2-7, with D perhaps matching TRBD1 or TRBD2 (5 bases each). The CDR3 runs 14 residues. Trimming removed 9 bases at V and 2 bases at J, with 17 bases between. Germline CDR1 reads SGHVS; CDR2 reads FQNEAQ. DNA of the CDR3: TGTGCCAGTATATCTTCCGGGACGCCCTACGAGCAGTACTTC. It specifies CASISSGTPYEQYF.

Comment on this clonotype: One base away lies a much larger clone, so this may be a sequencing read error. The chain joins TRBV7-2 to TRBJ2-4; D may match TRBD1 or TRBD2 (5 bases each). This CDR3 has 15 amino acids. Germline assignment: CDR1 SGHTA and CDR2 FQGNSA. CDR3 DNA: TGTGCCAGCAGCTTAACGGGACGAGCCAAAATCATTCAGTACTTC. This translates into CASSLTGRAKIIQYF.

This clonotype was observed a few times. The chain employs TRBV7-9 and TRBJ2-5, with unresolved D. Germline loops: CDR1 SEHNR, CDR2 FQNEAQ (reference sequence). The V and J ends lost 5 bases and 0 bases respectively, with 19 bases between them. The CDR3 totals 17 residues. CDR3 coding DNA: TGTGCCAGCAGCCCCCCCGGAAGGGCTCTGTACCAAGAGACCCAGTACTTC. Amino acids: CASSPPGRALYQETQYF.

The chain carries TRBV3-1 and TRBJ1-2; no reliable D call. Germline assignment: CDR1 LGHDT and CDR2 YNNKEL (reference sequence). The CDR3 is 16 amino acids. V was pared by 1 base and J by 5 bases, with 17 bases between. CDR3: CASSQGRPEVWYGYTF. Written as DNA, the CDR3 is TGTGCCAGCAGCCAAGGGAGACCGGAGGTATGGTATGGCTACACCTTC. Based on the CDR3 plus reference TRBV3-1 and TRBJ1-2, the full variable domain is DTAVSQTPKYLVTQMGNDKSIKCEQNLGHDTMYWYKQDSKKFLKIMFSYNNKELIINETVPNRFSPKSPDKAHLNLHINSLELGDSAVYFCASSQGRPEVWYGYTFGSGTRLTVV.

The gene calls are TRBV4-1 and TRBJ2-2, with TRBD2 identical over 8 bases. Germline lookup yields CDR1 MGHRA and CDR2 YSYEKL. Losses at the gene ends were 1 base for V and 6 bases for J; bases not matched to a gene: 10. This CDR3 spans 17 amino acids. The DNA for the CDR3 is TGCGCCAGCAGCCAAGTTATGTTGGAGCGGGAGTCCGGGGAGCTGTTTTTT. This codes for CASSQVMLERESGELFF.

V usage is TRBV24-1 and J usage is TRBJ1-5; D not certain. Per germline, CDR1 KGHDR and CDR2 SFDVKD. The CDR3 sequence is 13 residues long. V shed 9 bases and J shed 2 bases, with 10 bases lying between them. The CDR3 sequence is CATCATGNQPQHF. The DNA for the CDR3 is TGTGCCACCTGCGCCACTGGCAATCAGCCCCAGCATTTT.

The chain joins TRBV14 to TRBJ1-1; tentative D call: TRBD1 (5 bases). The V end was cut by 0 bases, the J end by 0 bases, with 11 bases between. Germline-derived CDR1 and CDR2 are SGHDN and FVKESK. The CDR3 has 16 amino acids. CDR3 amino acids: CASSQDNQGMNTEAFF. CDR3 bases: TGTGCCAGCAGCCAAGATAACCAGGGAATGAACACTGAAGCTTTCTTT.

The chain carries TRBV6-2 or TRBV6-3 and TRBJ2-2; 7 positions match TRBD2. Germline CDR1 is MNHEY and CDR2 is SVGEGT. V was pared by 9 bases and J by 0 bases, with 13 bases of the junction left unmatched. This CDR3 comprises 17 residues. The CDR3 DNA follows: TGTGCCAGTAGGGACTACCGAAAAACTTCGAACACCGGGGAGCTGTTTTTT. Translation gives CASRDYRKTSNTGELFF.

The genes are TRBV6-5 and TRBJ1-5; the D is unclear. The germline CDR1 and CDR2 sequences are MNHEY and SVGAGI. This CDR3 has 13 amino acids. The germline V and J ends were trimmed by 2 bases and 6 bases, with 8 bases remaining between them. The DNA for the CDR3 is TGTGCCAGCAGTTACCGAGGGCTTCAGCCCCAGCATTTT. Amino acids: CASSYRGLQPQHF.

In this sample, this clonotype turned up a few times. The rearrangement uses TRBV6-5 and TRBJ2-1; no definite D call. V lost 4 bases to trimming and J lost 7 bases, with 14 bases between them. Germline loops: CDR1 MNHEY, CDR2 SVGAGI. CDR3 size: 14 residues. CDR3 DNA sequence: TGTGCCAGCAGTTTCGGCAGGCCCGTGAATGAGCAGTTCTTC. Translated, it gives CASSFGRPVNEQFF.

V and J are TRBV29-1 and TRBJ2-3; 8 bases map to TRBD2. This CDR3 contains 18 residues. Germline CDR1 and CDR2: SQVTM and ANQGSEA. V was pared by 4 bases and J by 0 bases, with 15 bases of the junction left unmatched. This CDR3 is CSVGGSRVRLASTDTQYF. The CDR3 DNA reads TGCAGCGTTGGAGGCAGTAGAGTGAGACTAGCGAGCACAGATACGCAGTATTTT.

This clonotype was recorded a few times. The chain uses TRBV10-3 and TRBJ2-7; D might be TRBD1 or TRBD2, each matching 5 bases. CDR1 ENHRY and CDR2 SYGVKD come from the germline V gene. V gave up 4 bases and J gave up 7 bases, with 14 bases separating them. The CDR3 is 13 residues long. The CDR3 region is CAISGDRLGEQYV. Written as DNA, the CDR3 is TGTGCCATCAGTGGGGACCGCCTCGGGGAGCAGTACGTC.

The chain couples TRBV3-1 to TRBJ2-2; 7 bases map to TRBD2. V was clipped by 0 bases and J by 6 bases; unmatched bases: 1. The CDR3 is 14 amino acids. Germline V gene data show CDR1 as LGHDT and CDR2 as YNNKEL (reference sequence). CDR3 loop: CASSQEGLAGELFF. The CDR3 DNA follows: TGTGCCAGCAGCCAAGAAGGACTAGCCGGGGAGCTGTTTTTT.

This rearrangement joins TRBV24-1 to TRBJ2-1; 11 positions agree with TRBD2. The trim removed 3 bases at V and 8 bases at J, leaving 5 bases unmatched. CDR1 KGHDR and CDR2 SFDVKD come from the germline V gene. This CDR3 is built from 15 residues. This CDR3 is CATSDEMGLADEQFF. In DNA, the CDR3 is TGTGCCACCAGTGATGAAATGGGACTAGCGGATGAGCAGTTCTTC.

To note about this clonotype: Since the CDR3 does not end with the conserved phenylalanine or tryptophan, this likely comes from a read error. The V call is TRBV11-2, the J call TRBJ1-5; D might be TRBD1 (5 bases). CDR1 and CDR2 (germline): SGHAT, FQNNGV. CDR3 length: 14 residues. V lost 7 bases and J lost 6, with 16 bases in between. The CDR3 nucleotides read TGTGCCAGCAAAGGGCAGGGCCGCGGTCAGCCCCAGCATTAT. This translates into CASKGQGRGQPQHY.

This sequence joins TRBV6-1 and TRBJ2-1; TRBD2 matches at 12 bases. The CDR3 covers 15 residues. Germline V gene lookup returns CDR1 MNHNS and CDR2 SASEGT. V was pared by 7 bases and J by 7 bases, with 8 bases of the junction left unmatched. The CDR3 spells CASISGLAGWNEQFF. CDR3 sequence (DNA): TGTGCCAGCATTTCAGGACTAGCGGGGTGGAATGAGCAGTTCTTC.

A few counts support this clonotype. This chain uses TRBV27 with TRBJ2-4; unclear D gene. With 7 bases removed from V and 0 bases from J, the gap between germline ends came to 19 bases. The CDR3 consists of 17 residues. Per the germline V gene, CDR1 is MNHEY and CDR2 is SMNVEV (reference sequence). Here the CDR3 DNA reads TGTGCCAGCAAGTCTGGAAGGTTAAGACTAGCCAAAAACATTCAGTACTTC. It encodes CASKSGRLRLAKNIQYF.

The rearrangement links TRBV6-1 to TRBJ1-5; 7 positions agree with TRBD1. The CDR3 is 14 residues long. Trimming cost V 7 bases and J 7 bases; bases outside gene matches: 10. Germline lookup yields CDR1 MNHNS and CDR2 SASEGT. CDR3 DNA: TGTGCCAGCACTACCCGACAGGGACAACAGCCCCAGCATTTT. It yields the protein CASTTRQGQQPQHF.

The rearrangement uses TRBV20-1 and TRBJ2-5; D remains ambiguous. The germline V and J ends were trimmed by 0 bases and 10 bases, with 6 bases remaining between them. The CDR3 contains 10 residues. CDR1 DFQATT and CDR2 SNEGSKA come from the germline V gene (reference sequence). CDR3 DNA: TGCAGTGCTAGAGAGGGTAGCCAGTACTTC. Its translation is CSAREGSQYF.